A selection of T cell receptor beta chains follows, all from one sample in a study of cytomegalovirus exposure and HLA in healthy donors. Method: immunoSEQ multiplex PCR; TCRdb's copy keeps in-frame clones and lacks some. The sample has roughly 190,000 clones; over 70% are singletons. Material: PBMCs. Receptors originate from a man aged 50-60 years in good health and CMV-seronegative. Both conserved end residues are part of each CDR3. Fields, in order: J gene, D gene, V gene, clone size, CDR3 protein, CDR3 DNA. A D gene is named only where the DNA matches it firmly. Size is stated for part of the rows, as once, few or many counts, or as a class when the clone is expanded.

j_call: TRBJ2-1
d_call: NA
v_call: TRBV20-1
clone_size: NA
cdr3_aa: CSARSYNEQFF
cdr3_nt: TGCAGTGCTAGGAGTTACAATGAGCAGTTCTTC

j_call: TRBJ2-2
d_call: TRBD1
v_call: TRBV7-3
clone_size: NA
cdr3_aa: CASKGTGTGNIGELFF
cdr3_nt: TGTGCCAGCAAGGGAACCGGGACAGGGAATATCGGGGAGCTGTTTTTT

j_call: TRBJ2-1
d_call: NA
v_call: TRBV7-2
clone_size: NA
cdr3_aa: CASSLAISSGSEQFF
cdr3_nt: TGTGCCAGCAGCTTGGCCATTTCCTCAGGGTCCGAGCAGTTCTTC

j_call: TRBJ2-2
d_call: TRBD1
v_call: TRBV19
clone_size: NA
cdr3_aa: CASSIGDRGIGELFF
cdr3_nt: TGTGCCAGTAGTATAGGGGACAGGGGGATCGGGGAGCTGTTTTTT

j_call: TRBJ2-2
d_call: NA
v_call: TRBV2
clone_size: NA
cdr3_aa: CASSQRGANTGELFF
cdr3_nt: TGTGCCAGCAGTCAACGGGGAGCGAACACCGGGGAGCTGTTTTTT

j_call: TRBJ2-7
d_call: NA
v_call: TRBV12-5
clone_size: NA
cdr3_aa: CASGLLAPSSYEQYF
cdr3_nt: TGTGCTAGTGGTTTGCTAGCGCCGAGCTCCTACGAGCAGTACTTC

j_call: TRBJ2-7
d_call: TRBD2
v_call: TRBV6-5
clone_size: NA
cdr3_aa: CASRTSGVSSEQYF
cdr3_nt: TGTGCCAGCAGGACTAGCGGGGTCTCATCTGAGCAGTACTTC

j_call: TRBJ2-5
d_call: NA
v_call: TRBV7-2
clone_size: NA
cdr3_aa: CASSLGALRVKETQYF
cdr3_nt: TGTGCCAGCAGCTTAGGGGCTTTGCGGGTGAAAGAGACCCAGTACTTC

j_call: TRBJ2-3
d_call: NA
v_call: TRBV5-1
clone_size: NA
cdr3_aa: CASTTTGLNTQYF
cdr3_nt: TGCGCCAGCACTACCACAGGTTTAAATACGCAGTATTTT

j_call: TRBJ1-1
d_call: NA
v_call: TRBV5-1
clone_size: NA
cdr3_aa: CASSFIGSNTEAFF
cdr3_nt: TGCGCCAGCAGCTTTATCGGGTCGAACACTGAAGCTTTCTTT

j_call: TRBJ2-7
d_call: TRBD1
v_call: TRBV19
clone_size: few
cdr3_aa: CASSIPGQGHYEQYF
cdr3_nt: TGTGCCAGTAGTATCCCCGGACAGGGACACTACGAGCAGTACTTC

j_call: TRBJ1-2
d_call: NA
v_call: TRBV15
clone_size: once
cdr3_aa: CATSRVIREAYGYTF
cdr3_nt: TGTGCCACCAGCAGAGTAATCAGGGAGGCCTATGGCTACACCTTC

j_call: TRBJ2-5
d_call: TRBD2
v_call: TRBV4-3
clone_size: NA
cdr3_aa: CASSQSSGNQETQYF
cdr3_nt: TGCGCCAGCAGCCAATCTAGCGGGAACCAAGAGACCCAGTACTTC

j_call: TRBJ2-7
d_call: TRBD2
v_call: TRBV7-2
clone_size: once
cdr3_aa: CASSLDPSGAYEQYF
cdr3_nt: TGTGCCAGCAGCTTAGATCCGAGCGGGGCCTACGAGCAGTACTTC

j_call: TRBJ1-6
d_call: NA
v_call: TRBV5-1
clone_size: NA
cdr3_aa: CASNLGRGNSPLHF
cdr3_nt: TGCGCCAGCAACTTGGGCAGGGGTAATTCACCCCTCCACTTT

j_call: TRBJ2-1
d_call: TRBD2
v_call: TRBV7-2
clone_size: NA
cdr3_aa: CASSLQRGGLTSYNEQFF
cdr3_nt: TGTGCCAGCAGCCTACAACGGGGGGGCCTAACCTCCTACAATGAGCAGTTCTTC

j_call: TRBJ2-7
d_call: NA
v_call: TRBV18
clone_size: NA
cdr3_aa: CASSPGGSYEQYF
cdr3_nt: TGTGCCAGCTCACCAGGGGGGTCCTACGAGCAGTACTTC

j_call: TRBJ1-2
d_call: NA
v_call: TRBV30
clone_size: NA
cdr3_aa: CAWSPGYGYTF
cdr3_nt: TGTGCCTGGAGTCCCGGCTATGGCTACACCTTC

j_call: TRBJ2-1
d_call: NA
v_call: TRBV18
clone_size: NA
cdr3_aa: CASSPSPDSSYNEQFF
cdr3_nt: TGTGCCAGCTCACCCTCCCCGGACTCCTCCTACAATGAGCAGTTCTTC

j_call: TRBJ2-7
d_call: TRBD1
v_call: TRBV11-2
clone_size: NA
cdr3_aa: CASSTDRGYEQYF
cdr3_nt: TGTGCCAGCAGCACCGACAGGGGCTACGAGCAGTACTTC